Each of the 2 T cell receptor beta chains below was sequenced from the same sample in a study of blood T cell repertoires in COVID-19. The data were produced by immunoSEQ multiplex PCR, yet TCRdb's version contains in-frame clones alone and is incomplete. The sample yields under 200,000 clones, approximately 84% seen once. The sample was peripheral blood. The receptors originated from a man between 35 and 55 years old who had recovered from COVID-19.

The chain joins TRBV19 to TRBJ2-3, with D unclear. Germline V CDR1 and CDR2: LNHDA, SQIVND (reference sequence). The CDR3 totals 12 residues. The V gene lost 6 bases and the J gene lost 6 bases, with 10 bases spanning the gap. CDR3 in amino acids: CASSHQYDTQYF. The CDR3 nucleotides are TGTGCCAGTAGCCACCAGTATGATACGCAGTATTTT.

The genes are TRBV2 and TRBJ2-3; D is possibly TRBD2 (5 bases). Trimming removed 6 bases from V and 1 base from J, with 11 bases in between. CDR1 is SNHLY, CDR2 FYNNEI, per germline. The CDR3 is made up of 14 amino acids. CDR3 in DNA: TGTGCCAGCAGACCGGCGGGTGGCACAGATACGCAGTATTTT. This gives the protein CASRPAGGTDTQYF.